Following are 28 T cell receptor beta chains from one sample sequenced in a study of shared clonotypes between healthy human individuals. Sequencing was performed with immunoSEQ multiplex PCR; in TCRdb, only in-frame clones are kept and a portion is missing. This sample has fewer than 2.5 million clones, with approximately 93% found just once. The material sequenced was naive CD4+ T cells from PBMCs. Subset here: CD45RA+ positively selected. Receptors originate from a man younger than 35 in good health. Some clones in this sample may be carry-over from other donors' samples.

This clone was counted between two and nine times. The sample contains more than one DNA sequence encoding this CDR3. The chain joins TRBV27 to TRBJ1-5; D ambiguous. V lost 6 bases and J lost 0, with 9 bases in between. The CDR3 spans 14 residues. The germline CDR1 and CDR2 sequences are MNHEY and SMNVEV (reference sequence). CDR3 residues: CASSLRYSNQPQHF. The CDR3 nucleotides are TGTGCCAGCAGCCTGAGGTATAGCAATCAGCCCCAGCATTTT.

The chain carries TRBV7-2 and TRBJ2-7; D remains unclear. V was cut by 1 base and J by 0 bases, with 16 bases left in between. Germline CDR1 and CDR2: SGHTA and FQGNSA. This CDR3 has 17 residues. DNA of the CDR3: TGTGCCAGCAGCTTAGGAGGCGTAGCTCAAAGCTCCTACGAGCAGTACTTC. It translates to CASSLGGVAQSSYEQYF.

The CDR3 DNA follows: TGTGCCAGCAGTTTAAACAGGCGATCCTACGAGCAGTACTTC. This codes for CASSLNRRSYEQYF. V usage is TRBV27 and J usage is TRBJ2-7; tentative D call: TRBD1 (5 bases). Germline CDR1 and CDR2: MNHEY and SMNVEV (reference sequence). Trimming left V 2 bases short and J 1 base short, with 9 bases between. The CDR3 extends over 14 amino acids.

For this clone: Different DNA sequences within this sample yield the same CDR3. The CDR3 is CASSLRGEGTEAFF. CDR3 DNA sequence: TGTGCCAGCAGCTTAAGGGGGGAGGGCACTGAAGCTTTCTTT. The chain uses TRBV7-9 and TRBJ1-1; a weak D match, TRBD1 (6 bases). Per the germline V gene, CDR1 is SEHNR and CDR2 is FQNEAQ (reference sequence). The CDR3 is made up of 14 amino acids. V was pared by 2 bases and J by 4 bases, with 11 bases between.

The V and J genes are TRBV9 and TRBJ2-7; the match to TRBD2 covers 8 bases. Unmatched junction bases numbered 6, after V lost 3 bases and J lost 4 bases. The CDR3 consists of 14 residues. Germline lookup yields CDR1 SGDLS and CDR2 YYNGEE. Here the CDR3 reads CASSAGLDGYEQYF. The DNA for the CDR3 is TGTGCCAGCAGCGCGGGACTAGACGGTTACGAGCAGTACTTC.

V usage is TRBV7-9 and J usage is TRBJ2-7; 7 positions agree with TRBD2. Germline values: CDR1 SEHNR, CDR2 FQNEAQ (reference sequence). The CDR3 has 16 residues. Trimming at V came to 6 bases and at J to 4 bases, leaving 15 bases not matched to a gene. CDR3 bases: TGTGCCAGCAGTCGCACCGGAGGGACTATAGAGTACGAGCAGTACTTC. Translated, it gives CASSRTGGTIEYEQYF.

CDR3 bases: TGTGCCAGCAGCTTAGAAGGAACTCCCTACTATGGCTACACCTTC. This translates into CASSLEGTPYYGYTF. V gene TRBV11-3 combines with J gene TRBJ1-2, with D unclear. The V and J ends lost 0 bases and 3 bases respectively, with 11 bases between them. CDR1 and CDR2 from the germline V gene are SGHNT and YENEEA. This CDR3 spans 15 amino acids.

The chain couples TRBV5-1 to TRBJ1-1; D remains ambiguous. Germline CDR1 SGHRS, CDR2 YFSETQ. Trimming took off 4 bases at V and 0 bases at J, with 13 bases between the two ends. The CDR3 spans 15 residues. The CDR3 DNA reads TGCGCCAGCAGCCCACTTCAGGACTTGAACACTGAAGCTTTCTTT. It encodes CASSPLQDLNTEAFF. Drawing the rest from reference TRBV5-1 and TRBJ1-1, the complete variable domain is KAGVTQTPRYLIKTRGQQVTLSCSPISGHRSVSWYQQTPGQGLQFLFEYFSETQRNKGNFPGRFSGRQFSNSRSEMNVSTLELGDSALYLCASSPLQDLNTEAFFGQGTRLTVV.

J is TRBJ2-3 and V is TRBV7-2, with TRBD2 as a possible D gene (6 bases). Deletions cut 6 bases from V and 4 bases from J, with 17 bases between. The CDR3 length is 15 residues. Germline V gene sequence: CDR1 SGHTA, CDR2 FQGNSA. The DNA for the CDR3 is TGTGCCAGCAGTTCCCGTGGGGGGAAGTCAGATACGCAGTATTTT. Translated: CASSSRGGKSDTQYF. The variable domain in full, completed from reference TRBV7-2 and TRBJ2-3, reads GAGVSQSPSNKVTEKGKDVELRCDPISGHTALYWYRQSLGQGLEFLIYFQGNSAPDKSGLPSDRFSAERTGGSVSTLTIQRTQQEDSAVYLCASSSRGGKSDTQYFGPGTRLTVL.

The chain's CDR3 is CASSTAPTGGGYTF. The DNA of the CDR3 is TGTGCCAGCAGCACAGCCCCGACAGGGGGTGGCTACACCTTC. The V and J genes are TRBV7-3 and TRBJ1-2, with 9 nucleotides matching TRBD1. Trimming at V came to 5 bases and at J to 7 bases, leaving 8 bases not matched to a gene. CDR1 is SGHTA and CDR2 is FQGTGA in the germline V gene. The CDR3 runs to 14 residues.

The chain's CDR3 is CAWSVPVGVSEKLFF. The DNA for the CDR3 is TGTGCCTGGAGTGTACCGGTCGGGGTCTCTGAAAAACTGTTTTTT. The V call is TRBV30, the J call TRBJ1-4; D uncertain. With 0 bases removed from V and 7 bases from J, the gap between germline ends came to 15 bases. The CDR3 length is 15 residues. CDR1 GTSNPN and CDR2 SVGIG come from the germline V gene (reference sequence).

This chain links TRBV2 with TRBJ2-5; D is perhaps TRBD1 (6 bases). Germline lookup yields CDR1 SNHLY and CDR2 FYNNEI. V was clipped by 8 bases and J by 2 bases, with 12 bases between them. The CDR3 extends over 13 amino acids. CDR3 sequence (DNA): TGTGCCAGCTGTGCCGGACAGCAAGAGACCCAGTACTTC. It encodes CASCAGQQETQYF.

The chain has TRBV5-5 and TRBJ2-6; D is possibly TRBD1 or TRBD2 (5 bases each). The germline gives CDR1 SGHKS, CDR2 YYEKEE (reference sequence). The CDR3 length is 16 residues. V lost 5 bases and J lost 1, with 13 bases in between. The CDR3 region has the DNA TGTGCCAGCAGTTCGGACGGGGCTTCTGGGGCCAACGTCCTGACTTTC. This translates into CASSSDGASGANVLTF.

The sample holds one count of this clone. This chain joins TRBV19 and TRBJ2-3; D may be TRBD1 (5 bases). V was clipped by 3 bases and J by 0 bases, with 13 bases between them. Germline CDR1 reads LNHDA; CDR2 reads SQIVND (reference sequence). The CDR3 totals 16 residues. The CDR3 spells CASSMTTGVSTDTQYF. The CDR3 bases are TGTGCCAGTAGTATGACCACAGGAGTTAGCACAGATACGCAGTATTTT.

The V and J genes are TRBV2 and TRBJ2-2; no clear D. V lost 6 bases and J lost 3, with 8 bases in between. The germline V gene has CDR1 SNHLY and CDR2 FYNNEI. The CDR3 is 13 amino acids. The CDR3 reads CASSYTYTGELFF. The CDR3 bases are TGTGCCAGCAGCTACACCTACACCGGGGAGCTGTTTTTT.

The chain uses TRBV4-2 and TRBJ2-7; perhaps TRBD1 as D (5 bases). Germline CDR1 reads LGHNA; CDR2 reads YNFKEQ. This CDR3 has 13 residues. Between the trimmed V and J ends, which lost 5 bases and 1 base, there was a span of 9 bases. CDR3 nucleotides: TGTGCCAGCAGCGAGAGACAGTCCTACGAGCAGTACTTC. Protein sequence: CASSERQSYEQYF.

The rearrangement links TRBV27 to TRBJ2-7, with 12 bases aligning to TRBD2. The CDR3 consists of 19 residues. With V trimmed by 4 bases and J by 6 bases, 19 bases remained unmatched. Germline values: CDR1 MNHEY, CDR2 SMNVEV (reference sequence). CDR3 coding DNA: TGTGCCAGCAGTTCGACCCTGGGACTAGCGGGCTCCTCCTGGGGCGAGCAGTACTTC. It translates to CASSSTLGLAGSSWGEQYF.

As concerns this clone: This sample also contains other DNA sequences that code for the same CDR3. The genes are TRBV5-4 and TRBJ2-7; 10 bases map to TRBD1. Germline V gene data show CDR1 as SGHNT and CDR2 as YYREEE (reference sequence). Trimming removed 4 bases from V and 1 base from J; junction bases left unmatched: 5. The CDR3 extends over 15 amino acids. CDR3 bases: TGTGCCAGCAGCCCTAGGGACAGGGGATCCTACGAGCAGTACTTC. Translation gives CASSPRDRGSYEQYF.

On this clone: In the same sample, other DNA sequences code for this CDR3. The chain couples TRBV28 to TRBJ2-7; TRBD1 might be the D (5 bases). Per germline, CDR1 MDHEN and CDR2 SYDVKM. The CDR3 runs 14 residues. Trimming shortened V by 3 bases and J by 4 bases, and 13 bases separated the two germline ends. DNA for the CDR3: TGTGCCAGCAGTTTGGCAGGGATCAGATACGAGCAGTACTTC. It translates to CASSLAGIRYEQYF.

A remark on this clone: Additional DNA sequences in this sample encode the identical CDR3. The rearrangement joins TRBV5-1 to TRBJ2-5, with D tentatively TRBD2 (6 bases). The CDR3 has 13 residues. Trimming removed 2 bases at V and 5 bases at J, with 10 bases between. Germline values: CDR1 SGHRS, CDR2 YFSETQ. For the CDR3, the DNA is TGCGCCAGCAGCTTCAGCGGGCCGGAGACCCAGTACTTC. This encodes CASSFSGPETQYF.

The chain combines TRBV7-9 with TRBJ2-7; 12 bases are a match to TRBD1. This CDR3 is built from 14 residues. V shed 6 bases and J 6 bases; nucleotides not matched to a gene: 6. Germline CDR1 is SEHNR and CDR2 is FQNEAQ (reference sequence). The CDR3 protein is CASRKGQGASEQYF. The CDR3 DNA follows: TGTGCCAGCAGAAAGGGACAGGGGGCCTCCGAGCAGTACTTC.

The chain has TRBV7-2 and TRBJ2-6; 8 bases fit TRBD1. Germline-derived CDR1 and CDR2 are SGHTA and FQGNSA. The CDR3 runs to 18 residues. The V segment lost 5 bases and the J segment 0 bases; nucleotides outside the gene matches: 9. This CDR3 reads CASSIYRGLSSGANVLTF. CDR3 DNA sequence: TGTGCCAGCAGCATATACAGGGGGTTAAGCTCTGGGGCCAACGTCCTGACTTTC. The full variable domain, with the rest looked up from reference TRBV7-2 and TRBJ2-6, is GAGVSQSPSNKVTEKGKDVELRCDPISGHTALYWYRQSLGQGLEFLIYFQGNSAPDKSGLPSDRFSAERTGGSVSTLTIQRTQQEDSAVYLCASSIYRGLSSGANVLTFGAGSRLTVL.

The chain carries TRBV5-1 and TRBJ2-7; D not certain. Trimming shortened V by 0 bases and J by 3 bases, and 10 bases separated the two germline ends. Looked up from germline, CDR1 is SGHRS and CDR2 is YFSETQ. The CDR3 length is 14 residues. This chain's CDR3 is CASSLGDTIYEQYF. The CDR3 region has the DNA TGCGCCAGCAGCTTGGGGGATACTATCTACGAGCAGTACTTC. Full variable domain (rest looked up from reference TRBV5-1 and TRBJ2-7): KAGVTQTPRYLIKTRGQQVTLSCSPISGHRSVSWYQQTPGQGLQFLFEYFSETQRNKGNFPGRFSGRQFSNSRSEMNVSTLELGDSALYLCASSLGDTIYEQYFGPGTRLTVT.

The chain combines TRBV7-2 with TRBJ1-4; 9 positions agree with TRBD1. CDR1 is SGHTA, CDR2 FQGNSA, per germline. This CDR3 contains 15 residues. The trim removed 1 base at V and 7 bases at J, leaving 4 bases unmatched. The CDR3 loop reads CASSLGLTGGEKLFF. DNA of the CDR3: TGTGCCAGCAGCTTAGGTCTGACAGGGGGTGAAAAACTGTTTTTT.

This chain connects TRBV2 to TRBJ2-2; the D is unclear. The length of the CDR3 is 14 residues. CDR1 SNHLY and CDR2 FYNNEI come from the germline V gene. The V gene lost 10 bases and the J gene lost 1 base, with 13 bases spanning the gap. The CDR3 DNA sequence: TGTGCCACCGCCGGCACAGTGAACACCGGGGAGCTGTTTTTT. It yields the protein CATAGTVNTGELFF. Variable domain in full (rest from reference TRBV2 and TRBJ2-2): EPEVTQTPSHQVTQMGQEVILRCVPISNHLYFYWYRQILGQKVEFLVSFYNNEISEKSEIFDDQFSVERPDGSNFTLKIRSTKLEDSAMYFCATAGTVNTGELFFGEGSRLTVL.

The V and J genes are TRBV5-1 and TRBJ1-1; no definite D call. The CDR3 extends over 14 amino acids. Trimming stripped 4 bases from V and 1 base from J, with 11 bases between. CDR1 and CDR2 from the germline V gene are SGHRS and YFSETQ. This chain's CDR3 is CASSRPSKNTEAFF. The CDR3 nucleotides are TGCGCCAGCAGCCGCCCGTCGAAGAACACTGAAGCTTTCTTT.

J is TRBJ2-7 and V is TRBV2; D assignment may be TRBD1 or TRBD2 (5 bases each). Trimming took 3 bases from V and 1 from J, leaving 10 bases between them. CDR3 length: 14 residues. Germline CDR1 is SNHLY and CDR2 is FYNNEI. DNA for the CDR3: TGTGCCAGCAGTGATCGGGGCTTGTCCTACGAGCAGTACTTC. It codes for CASSDRGLSYEQYF.

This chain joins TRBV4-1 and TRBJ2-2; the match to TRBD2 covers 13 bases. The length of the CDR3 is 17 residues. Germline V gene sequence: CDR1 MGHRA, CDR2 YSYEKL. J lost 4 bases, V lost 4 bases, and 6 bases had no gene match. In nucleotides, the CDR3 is TGCGCCAGCAGCCTTACTAGCGGGAGGGCCGGCACCGGGGAGCTGTTTTTT. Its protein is CASSLTSGRAGTGELFF.